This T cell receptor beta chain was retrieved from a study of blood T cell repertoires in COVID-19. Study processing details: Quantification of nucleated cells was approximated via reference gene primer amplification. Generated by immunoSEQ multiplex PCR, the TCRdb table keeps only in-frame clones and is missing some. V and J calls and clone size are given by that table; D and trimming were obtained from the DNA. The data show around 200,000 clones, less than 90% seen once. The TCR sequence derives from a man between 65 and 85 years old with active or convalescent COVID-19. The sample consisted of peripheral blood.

CDR3 sequence (DNA): TGTGCCAGCAGACCGGACAGGGTTAAGGGCTACACCTTC. Protein product: CASRPDRVKGYTF. J is TRBJ1-2 and V is TRBV28, with 8 bases fitting TRBD1. Trimming took 6 bases from V and 8 from J; bases not matched to a gene: 8. CDR1 MDHEN and CDR2 SYDVKM come from the germline V gene. CDR3 length: 13 residues.